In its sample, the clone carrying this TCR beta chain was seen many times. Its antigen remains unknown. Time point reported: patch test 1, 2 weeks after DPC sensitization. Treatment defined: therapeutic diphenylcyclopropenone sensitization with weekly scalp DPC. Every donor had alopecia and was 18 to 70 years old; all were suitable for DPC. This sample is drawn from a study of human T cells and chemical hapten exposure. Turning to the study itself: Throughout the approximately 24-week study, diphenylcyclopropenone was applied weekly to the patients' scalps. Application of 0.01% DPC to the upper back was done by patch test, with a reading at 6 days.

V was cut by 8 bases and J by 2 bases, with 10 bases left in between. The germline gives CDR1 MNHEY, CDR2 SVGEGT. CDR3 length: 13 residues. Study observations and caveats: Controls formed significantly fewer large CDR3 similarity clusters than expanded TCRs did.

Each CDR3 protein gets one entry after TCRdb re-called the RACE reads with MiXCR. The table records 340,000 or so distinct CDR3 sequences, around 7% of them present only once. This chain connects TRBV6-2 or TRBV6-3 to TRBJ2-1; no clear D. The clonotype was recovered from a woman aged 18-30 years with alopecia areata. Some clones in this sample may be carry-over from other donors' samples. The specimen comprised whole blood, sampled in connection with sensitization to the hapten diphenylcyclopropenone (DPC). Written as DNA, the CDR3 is TGTGCCAGCTGGAACGGCCCCTACAATGAGCAGTTCTTC. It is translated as CASWNGPYNEQFF.